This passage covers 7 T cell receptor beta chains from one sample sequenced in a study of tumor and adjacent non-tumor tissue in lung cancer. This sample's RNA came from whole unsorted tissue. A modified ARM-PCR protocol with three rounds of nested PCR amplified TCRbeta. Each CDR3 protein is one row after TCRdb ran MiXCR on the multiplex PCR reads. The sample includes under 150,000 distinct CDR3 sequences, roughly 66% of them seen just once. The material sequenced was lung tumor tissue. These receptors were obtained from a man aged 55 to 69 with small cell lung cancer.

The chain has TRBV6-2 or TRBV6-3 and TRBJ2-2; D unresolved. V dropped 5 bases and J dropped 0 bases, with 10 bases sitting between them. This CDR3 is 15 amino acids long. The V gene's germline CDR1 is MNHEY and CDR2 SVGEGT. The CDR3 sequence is CASSRTTPNTGELFF. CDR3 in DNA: TGTGCCAGCAGTCGGACCACCCCGAACACCGGGGAGCTGTTTTTT.

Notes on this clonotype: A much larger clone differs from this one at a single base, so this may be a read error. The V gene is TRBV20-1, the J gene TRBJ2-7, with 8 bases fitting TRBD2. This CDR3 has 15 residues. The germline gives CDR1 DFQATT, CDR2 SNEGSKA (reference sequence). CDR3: CSARVAGHRSCEQYF. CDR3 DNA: TGCAGTGCTAGAGTAGCGGGACACCGGTCCTGCGAGCAGTACTTC.

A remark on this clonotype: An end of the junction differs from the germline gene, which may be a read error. CDR3 sequence reads: CSVGFQGAGAFF. CDR3 bases: TGCAGTGTTGGATTTCAGGGGGCAGGAGCTTTCTTT. The chain uses TRBV29-1 and TRBJ1-1; TRBD1 aligns across 8 bases. This CDR3 region has 12 residues. Germline V gene data show CDR1 as SQVTM and CDR2 as ANQGSEA.

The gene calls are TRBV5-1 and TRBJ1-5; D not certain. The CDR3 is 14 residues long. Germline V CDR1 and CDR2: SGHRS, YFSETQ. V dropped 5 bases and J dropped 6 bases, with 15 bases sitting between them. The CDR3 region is CASRPGESGQPQHF. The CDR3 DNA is TGCGCCAGCAGACCTGGGGAATCGGGTCAGCCCCAGCATTTT.

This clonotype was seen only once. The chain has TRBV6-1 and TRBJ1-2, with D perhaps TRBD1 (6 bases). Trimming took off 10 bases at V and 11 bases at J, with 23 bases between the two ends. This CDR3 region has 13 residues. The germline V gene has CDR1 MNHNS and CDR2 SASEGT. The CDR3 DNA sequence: TGTGCCACCTCTCCAGGGGCGTACTGTGGTTACACCTTC. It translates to CATSPGAYCGYTF.

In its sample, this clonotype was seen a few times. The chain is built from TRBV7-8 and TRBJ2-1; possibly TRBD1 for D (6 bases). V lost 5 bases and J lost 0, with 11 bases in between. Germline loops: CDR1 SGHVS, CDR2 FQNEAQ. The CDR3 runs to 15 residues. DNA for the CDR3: TGTGCCAGCAGCGAACAGGGAAGCTCCTACAATGAGCAGTTCTTC. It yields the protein CASSEQGSSYNEQFF.

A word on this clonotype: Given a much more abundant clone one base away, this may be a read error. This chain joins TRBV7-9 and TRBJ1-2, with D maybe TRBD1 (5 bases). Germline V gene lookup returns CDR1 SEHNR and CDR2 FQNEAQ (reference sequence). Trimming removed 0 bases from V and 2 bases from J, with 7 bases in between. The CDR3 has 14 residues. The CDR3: CASSLAGANYGYTF. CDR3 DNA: TGTGCCAGCAGCTTAGCTGGGGCAAACTATGGCTACACCTTC.